This section outlines one T cell receptor beta chain sequence together with its context. Its antigen is still unknown. The CDR3 is made up of 15 amino acids. Trimming pared 4 bases from V and 2 bases from J, leaving 13 bases between. The germline CDR1 and CDR2 sequences are LNHDA and SQIVND (reference sequence). This sample stems from a study of cytomegalovirus exposure and HLA in healthy donors. Study outcomes and limitations: The study flagged some 170 TCR beta chains as cytomegalovirus-associated.

Researchers ran the PCR with 60 Vbeta and 13 Jbeta primers. Here immunoSEQ multiplex PCR was the method, and the copy in TCRdb shows in-frame clones only, minus some. This repertoire shows under 200,000 clones, roughly 80% found once; its top ten account for 7.5% to 9%. Sample: PBMCs. The receptor was derived from a male donor in good health and CMV-seropositive. The chain employs TRBV19 and TRBJ2-3; D is possibly TRBD2 (5 bases). This CDR3 reads CASSTSPGSTDTQYF. DNA for the CDR3: TGTGCCAGTAGTACCAGCCCGGGGTCCACAGATACGCAGTATTTT. The whole variable domain, remainder taken from reference TRBV19 and TRBJ2-3, is DGGITQSPKYLFRKEGQNVTLSCEQNLNHDAMYWYRQDPGQGLRLIYYSQIVNDFQKGDIAEGYSVSREKKESFPLTVTSAQKNPTAFYLCASSTSPGSTDTQYFGPGTRLTVL.